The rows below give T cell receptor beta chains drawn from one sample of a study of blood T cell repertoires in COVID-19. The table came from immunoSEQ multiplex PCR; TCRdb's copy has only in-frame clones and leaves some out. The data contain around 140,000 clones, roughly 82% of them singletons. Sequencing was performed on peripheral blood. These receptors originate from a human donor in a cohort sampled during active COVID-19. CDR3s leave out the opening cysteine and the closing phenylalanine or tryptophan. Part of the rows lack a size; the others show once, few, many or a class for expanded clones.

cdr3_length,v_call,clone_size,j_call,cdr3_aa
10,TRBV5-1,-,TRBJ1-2,ASSSTGYGYT
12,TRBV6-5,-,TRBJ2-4,ASSYDRQKNIQY
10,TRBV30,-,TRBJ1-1,AWSVGTAEAF
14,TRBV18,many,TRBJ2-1,ASSRATGYSYNEQF
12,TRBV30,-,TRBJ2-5,AWSVLKGGETQY
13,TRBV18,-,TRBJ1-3,ASSPLISSGNTIY
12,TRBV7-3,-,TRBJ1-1,ASRRTGTNTEAF
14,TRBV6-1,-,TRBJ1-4,ASSERLPGQIEKLF
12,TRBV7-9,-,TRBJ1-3,ASSPSLSGNTIY
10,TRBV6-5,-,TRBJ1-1,ASKYLDSPLF
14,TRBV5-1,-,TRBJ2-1,ASSSWTSGGGNEQF
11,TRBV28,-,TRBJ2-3,ASSRDFTDTQY
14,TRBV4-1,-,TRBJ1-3,ASSQDSGTAGNTIY
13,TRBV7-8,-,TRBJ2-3,ASTPRTSSTDTQY
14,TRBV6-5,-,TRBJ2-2,ASSSDTTGYTGELF
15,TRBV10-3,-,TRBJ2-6,AISGLAGDSGANVLT
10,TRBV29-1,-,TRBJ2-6,SVPTGGNVLT
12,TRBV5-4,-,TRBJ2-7,ASSSRDSSYEQY
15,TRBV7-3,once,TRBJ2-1,ASSLAPTNPTRNEQF
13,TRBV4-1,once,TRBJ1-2,ASSPGLQGLYGYT
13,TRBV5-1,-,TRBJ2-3,ASSPAVTSTDTQY
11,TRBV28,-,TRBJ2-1,ASSPQGWNEQF
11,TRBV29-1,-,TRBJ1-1,SVEETMNTEAF